This entry describes one T cell receptor beta chain. Its specific antigen is unknown. It has no much larger one-base neighbor in the sample; base qualities were not kept. This sample is part of a study of cytomegalovirus exposure and HLA in healthy donors (dated by TCRdb to 2015 to 2018). In the study overall: An earlier analysis of roughly 500 of the donors reported 250 to 300 Gb of sequence data and approximately 110 million unique TCR beta sequences from 190 million or so T cells. The aim of the study was to test whether cataloging public T cell receptors could identify signatures of past pathogen exposure. An early release that covered more than 550 HLA-typed donors contained about 290 gigabases of sequencing data and tens of millions of unique TCR sequences. The study used immunosequencing to profile the T cell repertoires of under 700 subjects and linked those repertoires to cytomegalovirus serostatus. In a later genetic analysis, genome-wide SNP genotypes for about 55% of the 666 donors were used, and that subset was treated as a discovery cohort. Among 398 genotyped donors of the cohort, an average of 235,054 unique TCR beta nucleotide sequences were sequenced per donor, roughly 20% of them non-productive. A handful of DR-DQ haplotypes were handled as single units for association and clustering because linkage in the cohort was strong. Every discovery cohort repertoire had been produced on one sequencing platform. Donor age, sex, ethnicity and CMV serostatus were collected together with the repertoire data. The later analysis used no new phenotypic data to find candidate immune exposures, relying instead on TCR beta sequences and their occurrence across donors. The number of donors typed differed by locus, with 629-630 for A, B, C, DRB1 and DQB1, around 500 for DQA1, under 610 for DPA1, and some 440 for DPB1. To decide whether each TCR beta V gene segment behaved as functional or pseudogenic, an earlier analysis of nearly 600 of the donors relied on high-throughput TCR beta sequencing. Both class I and class II loci were covered by HLA typing, at four-digit resolution. To predict cytomegalovirus infection status, the study combined high-throughput TCR immunosequencing, statistical association of individual TCRs with disease status, and machine learning. To study patterns of TCR occurrence, a later analysis re-analyzed previously published TCR beta repertoires from more than 550 donors and added high-resolution HLA genotyping. Along with the approximately 650-subject first cohort, a separate validation cohort of over 90 different subjects was used. Of the roughly 420 genotyped donors, 75% to 85% were placed in the genetic ancestry cluster associated with self-reported Caucasian donors.

Library preparation employed the immunoSEQ multiplex PCR assay. For the multiplex PCR, a mixture combining 60 forward primers for TCR Vbeta segments and 13 reverse primers for TCR Jbeta segments was used. The CDR3 region of rearranged TCR beta genes was amplified from genomic DNA with a multiplex PCR assay. Amplified TCR beta libraries were sequenced as 87-base-pair reads on the Illumina HiSeq System. The authors processed their data as follows. A later analysis counted 75 million to 100 million unique TCR beta chains across the 666 repertoires, and roughly 11 million of these chains were shared by at least two donors. A nearest-neighbor algorithm error-corrected the raw reads and collapsed the reads into unique sequences, merging closely related sequences to remove PCR and sequencing errors. Alignment of CDR3 sequences to IMGT reference sequences was used to assign V, D and J gene segments. For a sequence to be retained, a match of at least six nucleotides was required to both a V gene segment and a J gene segment. Rearrangements were classified as productive when the CDR3 lacked stop codons and remained in frame with V and J, and all other rearrangements were classified as non-productive. Following IMGT convention, CDR3 was defined as the stretch from the second conserved V-encoded cysteine to the conserved J-encoded phenylalanine. Sequences without an unambiguous match to a single V gene segment were excluded from the earlier analysis of several hundred of the donors. In an earlier analysis of 587 of the donors, a V segment was called functional when productive rearrangements were above 56.7%, and segregating when the standard deviation between donors exceeded 5%. A statistical classification framework was built for diagnosing cytomegalovirus status from the catalog of TCR beta chain sequences. V and J gene assignment, in a later analysis, came from comparing TCR nucleotide sequences with IMGT/GENE-DB human TR gene sequences. In a later analysis, CDR3 sequences and most-parsimonious VDJ recombination scenarios were assigned using the TCRdist pipeline. In a later analysis, each TCR beta chain was defined by its CDR3 amino acid sequence together with its V-gene family, and reads without a unique V-gene family were excluded. To address suspected cross-contamination and a sequencing artifact, a later analysis removed 592 highly shared, low-generation-probability nucleotide sequences. In a later analysis, a clonal expansion index for each public chain was calculated from normalized within-repertoire ranks of inferred template counts. A later analysis computed generation probabilities with a VDJ recombination model fitted to out-of-frame rearrangements, and checked the results against IGoR. In a later analysis, TCR-TCR, TCR-HLA and TCR-CMV co-occurrence was scored with hypergeometric tests, and a repertoire-size bias correction was applied to TCR pairs. False discovery rates were estimated in a later analysis by permuting HLA or CMV assignments 20 times. A later analysis grouped co-occurring TCRs with DBSCAN, adding TCRdist sequence similarity when clustering within HLA-allele-positive subsets. Repertoires with fewer than 30,000 or more than 120,000 public chains, plus five repertoires with anomalous nucleotide sharing, were excluded from co-occurrence clustering. Drawn from immuneACCESS, this table holds only the in-frame rearrangements with V and J called that TCRdb kept. Clones are partly lost; checked studies trace under half to an unresolved V gene and leave the rest unexplained. V and J calls and clone size are copied from that table; D and trimming were computed from the DNA. In all, the sample holds about 180,000 clones, and less than 90% of those were seen once. The ten largest account for about 1.4% of the sample.

The full study reports these points: Most CMV-associated TCR beta chains appeared to be HLA-restricted in a later analysis, and the HLA associations seemed to be driven largely by CMV exposure. Because HLA typing was missing for some donors at each locus, association tests included only the typed subset. The earlier analysis of approximately 590 of the donors excluded approximately 17 rarely observed V segments, including chromosome 9 orphons, because counts were too low. CMV serostatus was the only immune exposure information available for the cohort. The authors suggested that the approach could potentially be extended to other disease states and immunological phenotypes. In a later genetic analysis, a missense DCLRE1C variant was associated with V-gene and J-gene trimming of TCR beta chains, and the association was replicated in an independent cohort. Most TCR sequences were observed very rarely across donors, whereas some public TCRs were present in many individuals. A group of highly shared sequence variants was considered likely to be a technical artifact of the sequencing pipeline. In an earlier analysis of about 550 of the donors, most TCR beta V segments were observed in productive rearrangements about 87% or about 30% of the time, broadly matching IMGT annotations. In a later analysis, TCR association rates were found to vary across HLA loci, with the most associated TCRs seen for DRB1 alleles and the fewest for HLA-C alleles. In the study, approximately 160 TCR beta chains were listed as associated with cytomegalovirus. Several of the top co-occurrence clusters appeared to be linked to parvovirus B19, influenza, CMV and Epstein-Barr virus, according to a later analysis. A later genetic analysis reported fewer N-insertions in productive TCRs among donors in an Asian-associated ancestry cluster than the approximately 700-donor mean. In vitro tests confirmed that a few of the cytomegalovirus-associated TCR beta chains recognize cytomegalovirus antigens. A further reported finding was that TCR beta sequences accurately predicted the HLA-A and HLA-B alleles for most subjects in the first cohort. In a later analysis, 16,951 TCR beta sequences were associated with specific HLA alleles at a false discovery rate of 0.05. Only TCR beta chains were sequenced in this cohort, and the absence of alpha or paired-chain data limited detectable features. When HLA alleles, especially DR and DQ, strongly co-occurred, TCR associations were difficult to assign to individual alleles. Sequencing depth was assumed to be roughly uniform across donors in the presence/absence analyses, though that assumption may not hold. Compared with equally common non-associated chains, HLA-associated TCR beta chains in a later analysis were more clonally expanded and had lower generation probabilities. The classifier was reported to diagnose cytomegalovirus status with high specificity and sensitivity in both the original and validation cohorts. Correlated functional status among segregating V segments might reflect linkage disequilibrium, but an unknown experimental factor could not be ruled out.

The cohort comprised 666 healthy bone marrow donors. At the time of sampling, all cohort members were nominally healthy, though unrecorded immune exposures were likely present. The donor tested CMV seropositive and was one of the 289 seropositive cohort members. A peripheral blood sample was provided by each donor, and peripheral blood mononuclear cells were used for TCR beta sequencing. Genomic DNA was extracted from the blood cell samples with the Qiagen DNeasy Blood Extraction Kit. Material: PBMCs. This TCR derives from a girl aged 5 to 17 in good health and CMV-seropositive.

The sequence in DNA is TGTGCCAGCAGTTCACGGAGCAACTACGAGCAGTACTTC. It translates to CASSSRSNYEQYF. The V and J genes are TRBV25-1 and TRBJ2-7, with the D gene too uncertain to name. There are 13 amino acids in the CDR3, from cysteine to phenylalanine inclusive. The kept DNA is CDR3 alone, 39 bases in frame from the first base. V lost 5 bases and J lost 3 bases; the stretch between them is 11 bases long. Based on the germline V gene, the CDR1 and CDR2 sequences are MGHDK and SYGVNS.